Sequencing of this TCR beta chain was carried out in a study of cytomegalovirus exposure and HLA in healthy donors. PCR used 60 Vbeta primers and 13 Jbeta primers. This table comes from immunoSEQ multiplex PCR, and its TCRdb copy is limited to in-frame clones, with some not included. The sample gives approximately 75,000 clones, 60% to 75% of which show up once; about 20% is in the top ten. This clone was counted once. Antigen: not known. Regarding the study as a whole: Compared with the roughly 700-donor mean, an Asian-associated ancestry cluster reportedly had fewer N-insertions, according to a later analysis. Later analysis suggested most CMV-associated TCR beta chains were HLA-restricted. Within the data, a cluster of highly shared sequence variants was likely a sequencing artifact.

The CDR3 has 15 amino acids. CDR1 and CDR2 (germline): SGDLS, YYNGEE. The V end lost 0 bases, the J end lost 1 base, and 7 bases lay between the germline ends. This chain joins TRBV9 and TRBJ1-4, with no clear D. The material sequenced was PBMCs. The clonotype comes from a man aged 40-50 years in good health and CMV-seropositive. CDR3 sequence: CASSVVGGTNEKLFF. The DNA for the CDR3 is TGTGCCAGCAGCGTAGTCGGCGGAACTAATGAAAAACTGTTTTTT.